This T cell receptor beta chain is drawn from a study of molecular identifiers for immune sequencing clone quantification listed by TCRdb under 2018. Study-level background: For a replicate experiment, RNA from around 20,000 or 100,000 naive CD8 T cells was divided into five aliquots, of which four were sequenced. The study was a methods study using CD8 T cells to benchmark molecular-identifier clustering-based TCR repertoire sequencing (MIDCIRS) and TCR RNA copy counting. The full study reports these points: Spiked-in Jurkat TCR RNA equivalent to a single cell was reported to be detectable even among over 800,000 naive CD8 T cells. Modeling gave about three recovered TCR RNA copies per cell versus around 10 by digital PCR, implying approximately 30% capture efficiency. In CMV-specific effector cells, clones with more than 20 RNA copies contained over 98% of molecules, whereas in naive cells such clones contained under 1% of molecules. Identical TCR molecules sharing a barcode could cause highly expanded clone sizes to be underestimated. When barcode sub-clustering was not used, chimeric consensus sequences inflated TCR diversity, with chimeras reaching as high as 47%. Naive libraries contained spiked-in Jurkat TCR RNA (approximately nine copies' worth), which is not part of the donor repertoire.

The sample holds many counts of this clonotype. Its antigen specificity is not known. No base quality information exists; no much larger clone differs at one position. Libraries of naive CD8 T cells were built from anywhere between roughly 17,000 and 1,000,000 sorted cells, with 10%, 30% or 50% of the purified RNA used. On a BD FACSAria II, naive CD8 T cells were FACS-sorted as CD8+CD4-CCR7+CD45RA+ and collected into RLT Plus buffer. To test detection sensitivity, Jurkat RNA equal to over nine TCR copies was added to samples of about 20,000-1,100,000 naive CD8 T cells. Enrichment of CD8 T cells was performed with RosetteSep CD8+ T Cell Enrichment Cocktail and Ficoll-Paque, after which ACK red cell lysis was carried out. From the cysteine up to the phenylalanine, the CDR3 has a length of 18 residues. The kept DNA is CDR3 alone, 54 bases in frame from the first base. V ends up 3 bases short and J 7 bases short, with an unmatched junction base count of 17. CDR1 and CDR2 are drawn from the germline V gene (reference sequence): DFQATT, SNEGSKA.

The receptor library was made with PCR. TCRdb lists the instrument as Illumina HiSeq 4000. Bulk TCR libraries were prepared as previously described, using TCR primers listed in Table S5. The Qiagen AllPrep DNA/RNA kit was used to purify total RNA. Reads from multiple sequencing runs of the same library were pooled before analysis. In the original analysis: Reads were retained only if an exact TCR constant sequence was present, and the retained reads were trimmed to 150 nt and grouped according to their 12-nt molecular barcodes. Reads inside each barcode group were sub-clustered using a 15% Levenshtein threshold, and a quality-weighted consensus sequence was constructed for each RNA molecule. Non-functional sequences were discarded, and so were lower-count sequences lying one edit away from another sequence. Barcode sub-clusters with fewer than 20% of the maximum read count were removed, based on fitting two negative binomial distributions. Starting from the raw public reads, TCRdb applied fastp trimming at Q25, assembled clones with MiXCR and retained in-frame beta chains. Rows are unified per CDR3 protein, each entry keeping the most common DNA and genes. The V and J calls and clone size are TCRdb's, not the authors'. This sample holds 20,000 to 30,000 distinct CDR3 sequences; approximately 17% were observed only once. Approximately 1% of the sample belongs to the ten largest clones.

Sequenced: naive CD8+ T cells from blood, with Jurkat cell RNA spiked in. This specimen's cell subset or site label, interpreted: FACS-sorted CD8+CD4-CCR7+CD45RA+ naive T cells. Recombination connected TRBV20-1 to TRBJ1-6; 8 junctional bases match TRBD1. This sequence originates from a human donor in good health. Some libraries in this study had Jurkat cell RNA spiked in. The DNA sequence reads TGCAGTGCTAGGGGGGATCTTCGGACAGGGTGGGGAAATTCACCCCTCCACTTT. The translation is CSARGDLRTGWGNSPLHF.